This T cell receptor beta chain stems from a study of blood T cell repertoires in COVID-19. Study context: Samples of COVID-19 (acute and convalescent) were obtained from the United States, Italy and Spain. T cells, B-cell-depleted T cells, or PBMCs provided the cDNA or gDNA that served as material.

Trimming pared 7 bases from V and 3 bases from J, leaving 9 bases between. CDR1 is LNHDA, CDR2 SQIVND, per germline (reference sequence). This CDR3 is 12 amino acids long. Per the study methods: The authors estimated nucleated cell counts from reference gene primer amplification. Method: immunoSEQ multiplex PCR; TCRdb's copy keeps in-frame clones and lacks some. V and J calls plus clone size are reproduced from that table; the DNA served to infer D and trimming. The table shows about 260,000 clones, with 85% occurring only once. The source is a human donor in a cohort sampled during active COVID-19. J is TRBJ1-2 and V is TRBV19; D gene unclear. Input material: peripheral blood. The CDR3 sequence: CASKGRDYGYTF. In DNA, the CDR3 is TGTGCCAGTAAAGGGCGGGACTATGGCTACACCTTC.